The entry below describes one TCR beta chain. Its antigen is currently unknown. This record belongs to a study of tumor-infiltrating lymphocytes in localized non-small cell lung cancer. For the study at large: The cohort mixed smokers and never-smokers, several histologies, and some post-neoadjuvant-chemotherapy samples. Broader study findings: No T-cell fraction difference was seen between IM1 and IM2 tumors. Different pieces of the same tissue went to different assays, confounding technical variation with intratumor heterogeneity. TCR sequencing covered a subset of patients with enough tissue.

The CDR3 spans 12 residues. CDR1 MDHEN and CDR2 SYDVKM come from the germline V gene. Trimming shortened V by 6 bases and J by 5 bases, and 10 bases separated the two germline ends. Data came from immunoSEQ multiplex PCR; TCRdb stores just in-frame clones and leaves some out. The data hold 12,000 or so clones, with 76% observed a single time. The sequenced sample consisted of uninvolved lung tissue not adjacent to the tumor. The chain is built from TRBV28 and TRBJ1-1, with D unclear. This TCR was sampled from a human donor with non-small cell lung cancer. The CDR3 loop reads CASSLPPTEAFF. The CDR3 DNA reads as TGTGCCAGCAGCCTCCCACCTACTGAAGCTTTCTTT.